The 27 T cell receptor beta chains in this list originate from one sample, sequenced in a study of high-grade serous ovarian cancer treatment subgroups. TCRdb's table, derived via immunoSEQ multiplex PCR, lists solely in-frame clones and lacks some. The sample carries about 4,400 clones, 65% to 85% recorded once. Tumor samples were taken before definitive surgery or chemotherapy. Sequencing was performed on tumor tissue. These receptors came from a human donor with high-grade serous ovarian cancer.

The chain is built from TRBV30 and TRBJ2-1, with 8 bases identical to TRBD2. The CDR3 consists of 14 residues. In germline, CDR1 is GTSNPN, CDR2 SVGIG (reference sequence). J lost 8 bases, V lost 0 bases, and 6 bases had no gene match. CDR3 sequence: CAWSVLGAGDEQFF. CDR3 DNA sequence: TGTGCCTGGAGTGTACTGGGAGCGGGAGATGAGCAGTTCTTC.

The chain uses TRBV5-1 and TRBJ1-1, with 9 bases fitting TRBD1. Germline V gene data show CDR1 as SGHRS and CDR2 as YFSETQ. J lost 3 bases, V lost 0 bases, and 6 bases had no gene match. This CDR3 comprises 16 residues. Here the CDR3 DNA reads TGCGCCAGCAGCTTGGGAAACAGGGGGCTAGACACTGAAGCTTTCTTT. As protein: CASSLGNRGLDTEAFF.

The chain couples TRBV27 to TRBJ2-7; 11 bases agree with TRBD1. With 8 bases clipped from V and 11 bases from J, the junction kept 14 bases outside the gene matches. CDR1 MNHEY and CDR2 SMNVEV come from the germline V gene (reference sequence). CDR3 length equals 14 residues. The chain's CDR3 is CASGWTGGKGVEYF. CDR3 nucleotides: TGTGCCAGCGGCTGGACAGGGGGCAAGGGGGTGGAGTACTTC.

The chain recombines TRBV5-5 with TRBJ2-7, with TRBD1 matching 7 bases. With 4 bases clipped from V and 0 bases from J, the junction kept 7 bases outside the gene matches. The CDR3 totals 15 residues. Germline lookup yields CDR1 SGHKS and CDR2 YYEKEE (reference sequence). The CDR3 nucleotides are TGTGCCAGCAGCCCGGGACAGCAAAGCTCCTACGAGCAGTACTTC. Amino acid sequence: CASSPGQQSSYEQYF.

The CDR3 protein is CASSQDMGGAGYEQYF. The DNA for the CDR3 is TGTGCCAGCAGCCAAGATATGGGGGGCGCGGGGTACGAGCAGTACTTC. The chain uses TRBV4-2 and TRBJ2-7; TRBD1 or TRBD2 may be the D gene (6 bases each). Trimming removed 0 bases at V and 4 bases at J, with 16 bases between. CDR3 length: 16 residues. Germline lookup yields CDR1 LGHNA and CDR2 YNFKEQ.

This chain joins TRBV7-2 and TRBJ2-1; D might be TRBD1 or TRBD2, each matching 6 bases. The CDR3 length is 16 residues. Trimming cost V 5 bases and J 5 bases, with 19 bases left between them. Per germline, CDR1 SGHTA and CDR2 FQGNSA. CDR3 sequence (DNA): TGTGCCAGCAGCCTCAGAGTCGGGGGCCCCCACAATGAGCAGTTCTTC. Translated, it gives CASSLRVGGPHNEQFF.

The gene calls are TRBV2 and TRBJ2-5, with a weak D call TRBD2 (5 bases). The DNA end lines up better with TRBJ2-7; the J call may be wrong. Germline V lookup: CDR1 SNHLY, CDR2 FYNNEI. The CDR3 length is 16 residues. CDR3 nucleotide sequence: TGTGCCAGCAGTGAAGCGTTCCGGACGGGGTCCTACGAGCAGTACTTC. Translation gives CASSEAFRTGSYEQYF.

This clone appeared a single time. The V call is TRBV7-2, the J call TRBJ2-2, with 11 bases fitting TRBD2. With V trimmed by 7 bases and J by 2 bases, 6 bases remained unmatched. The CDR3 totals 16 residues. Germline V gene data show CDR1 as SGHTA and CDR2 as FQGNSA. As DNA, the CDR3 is TGTGCCAGCACCCTTACTAGCGGGAGTAACACCGGGGAGCTGTTTTTT. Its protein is CASTLTSGSNTGELFF.

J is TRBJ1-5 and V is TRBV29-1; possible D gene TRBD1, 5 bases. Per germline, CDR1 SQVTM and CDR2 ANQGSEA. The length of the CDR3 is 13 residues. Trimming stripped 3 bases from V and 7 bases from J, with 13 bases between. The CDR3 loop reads CSVEEGRGQPQHF. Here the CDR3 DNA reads TGCAGCGTTGAGGAGGGGAGGGGACAGCCCCAGCATTTT.

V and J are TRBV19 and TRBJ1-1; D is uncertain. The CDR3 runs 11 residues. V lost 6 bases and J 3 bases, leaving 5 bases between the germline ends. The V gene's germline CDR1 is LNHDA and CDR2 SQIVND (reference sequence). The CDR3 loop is CASRYYTEAFF. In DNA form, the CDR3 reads TGTGCCAGTAGATACTACACTGAAGCTTTCTTT.

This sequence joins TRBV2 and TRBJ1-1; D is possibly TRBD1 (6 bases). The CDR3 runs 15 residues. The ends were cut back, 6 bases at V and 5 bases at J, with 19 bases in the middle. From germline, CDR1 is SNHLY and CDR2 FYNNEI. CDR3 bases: TGTGCCAGCAGCGCTACCCAGGGGAGAGGAACTGAAGCTTTCTTT. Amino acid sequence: CASSATQGRGTEAFF.

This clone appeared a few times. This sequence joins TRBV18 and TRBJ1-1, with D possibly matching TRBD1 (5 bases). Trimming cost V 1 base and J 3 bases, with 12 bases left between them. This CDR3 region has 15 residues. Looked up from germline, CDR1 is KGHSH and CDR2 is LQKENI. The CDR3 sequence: CASSPQRGADTEAFF. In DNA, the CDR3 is TGTGCCAGCTCACCACAGAGGGGTGCGGACACTGAAGCTTTCTTT.

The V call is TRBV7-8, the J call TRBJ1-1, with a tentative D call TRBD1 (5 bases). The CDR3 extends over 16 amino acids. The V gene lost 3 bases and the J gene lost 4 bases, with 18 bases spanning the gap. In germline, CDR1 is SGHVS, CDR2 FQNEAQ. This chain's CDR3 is CASSLTIQGWGTEAFF. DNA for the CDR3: TGTGCCAGCAGCTTGACGATCCAGGGATGGGGCACTGAAGCTTTCTTT.

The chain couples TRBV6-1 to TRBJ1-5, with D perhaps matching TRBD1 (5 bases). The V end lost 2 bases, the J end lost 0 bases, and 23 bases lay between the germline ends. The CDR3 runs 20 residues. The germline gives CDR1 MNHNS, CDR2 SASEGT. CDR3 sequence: CASSERGWTFVEYSNQPQHF. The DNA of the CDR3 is TGTGCCAGCAGTGAAAGGGGTTGGACATTCGTAGAGTATAGCAATCAGCCCCAGCATTTT.

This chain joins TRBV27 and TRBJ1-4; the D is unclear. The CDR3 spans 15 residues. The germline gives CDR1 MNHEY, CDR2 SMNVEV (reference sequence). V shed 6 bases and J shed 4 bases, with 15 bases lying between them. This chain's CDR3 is CASRRNGRGNEKLFF. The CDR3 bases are TGTGCCAGCAGACGAAACGGACGGGGTAATGAAAAACTGTTTTTT.

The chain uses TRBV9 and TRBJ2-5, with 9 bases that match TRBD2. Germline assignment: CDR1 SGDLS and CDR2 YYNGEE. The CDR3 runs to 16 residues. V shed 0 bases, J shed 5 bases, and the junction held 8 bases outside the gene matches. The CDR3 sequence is CASSVVGSGRQETQYF. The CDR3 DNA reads TGTGCCAGCAGCGTAGTAGGTAGCGGGAGACAGGAGACCCAGTACTTC.

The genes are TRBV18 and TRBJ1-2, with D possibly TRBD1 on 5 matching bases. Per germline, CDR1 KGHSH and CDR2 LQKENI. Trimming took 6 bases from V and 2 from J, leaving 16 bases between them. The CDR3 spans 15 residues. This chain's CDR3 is CASSPSGVNNYGYTF. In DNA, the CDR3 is TGTGCCAGCTCTCCCTCGGGGGTAAACAACTATGGCTACACCTTC. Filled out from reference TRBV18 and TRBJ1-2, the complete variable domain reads NAGVMQNPRHLVRRRGQEARLRCSPMKGHSHVYWYRQLPEEGLKFMVYLQKENIIDESGMPKERFSAEFPKEGPSILRIQQVVRGDSAAYFCASSPSGVNNYGYTFGSGTRLTVV.

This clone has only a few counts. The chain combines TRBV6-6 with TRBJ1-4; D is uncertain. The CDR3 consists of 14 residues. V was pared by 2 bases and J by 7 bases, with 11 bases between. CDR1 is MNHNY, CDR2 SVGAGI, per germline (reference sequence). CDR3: CASSYGAGSEKLFF. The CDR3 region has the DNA TGTGCCAGCAGTTACGGTGCGGGGTCTGAAAAACTGTTTTTT.

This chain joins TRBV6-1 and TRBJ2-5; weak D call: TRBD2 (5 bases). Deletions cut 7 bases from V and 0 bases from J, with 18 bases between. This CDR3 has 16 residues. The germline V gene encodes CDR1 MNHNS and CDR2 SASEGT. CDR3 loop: CASIEEGLTYQETQYF. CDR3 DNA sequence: TGTGCCAGCATTGAGGAAGGACTTACCTACCAAGAGACCCAGTACTTC.

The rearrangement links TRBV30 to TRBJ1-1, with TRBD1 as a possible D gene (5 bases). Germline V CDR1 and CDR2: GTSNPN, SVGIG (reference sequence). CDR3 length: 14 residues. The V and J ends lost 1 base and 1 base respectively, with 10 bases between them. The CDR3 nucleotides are TGTGCCTGGAGTGAGGGGTCGGGGAACACTGAAGCTTTCTTT. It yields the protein CAWSEGSGNTEAFF. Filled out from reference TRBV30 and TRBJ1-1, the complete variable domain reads SQTIHQWPATLVQPVGSPLSLECTVEGTSNPNLYWYRQAAGRGLQLLFYSVGIGQISSEVPQNLSASRPQDRQFILSSKKLLLSDSGFYLCAWSEGSGNTEAFFGQGTRLTVV.

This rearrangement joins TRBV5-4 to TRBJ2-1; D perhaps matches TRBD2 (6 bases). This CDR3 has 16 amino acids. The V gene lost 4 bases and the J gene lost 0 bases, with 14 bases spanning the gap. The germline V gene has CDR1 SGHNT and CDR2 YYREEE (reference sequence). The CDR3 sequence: CASSVMGGVSYNEQFF. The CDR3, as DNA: TGTGCCAGCAGCGTGATGGGCGGGGTCTCCTACAATGAGCAGTTCTTC.

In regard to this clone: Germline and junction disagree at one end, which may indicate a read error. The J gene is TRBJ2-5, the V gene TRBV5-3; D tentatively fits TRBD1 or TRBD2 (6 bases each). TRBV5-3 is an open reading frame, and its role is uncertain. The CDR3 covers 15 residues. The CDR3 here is CASSWGLALGETQYF. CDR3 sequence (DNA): TGTGCCAGCAGCTGGGGGCTAGCGTTGGGAGAGACCCAGTACTTC.

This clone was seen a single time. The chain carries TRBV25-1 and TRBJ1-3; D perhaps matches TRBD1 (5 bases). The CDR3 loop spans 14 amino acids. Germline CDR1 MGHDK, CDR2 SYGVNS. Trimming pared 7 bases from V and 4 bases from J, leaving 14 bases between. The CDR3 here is CASTPPGTGNTIYF. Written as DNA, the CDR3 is TGTGCCAGCACCCCACCAGGGACCGGAAACACCATATATTTT. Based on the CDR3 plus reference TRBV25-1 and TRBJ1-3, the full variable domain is EADIYQTPRYLVIGTGKKITLECSQTMGHDKMYWYQQDPGMELHLIHYSYGVNSTEKGDLSSESTVSRIRTEHFPLTLESARPSHTSQYLCASTPPGTGNTIYFGEGSWLTVV.

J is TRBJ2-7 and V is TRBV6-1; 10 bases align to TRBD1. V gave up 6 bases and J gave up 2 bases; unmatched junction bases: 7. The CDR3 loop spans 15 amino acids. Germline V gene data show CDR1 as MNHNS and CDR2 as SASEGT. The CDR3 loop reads CASRGDRGSTYEQYF. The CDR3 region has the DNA TGTGCCAGCAGGGGGGACAGGGGTTCCACCTACGAGCAGTACTTC.

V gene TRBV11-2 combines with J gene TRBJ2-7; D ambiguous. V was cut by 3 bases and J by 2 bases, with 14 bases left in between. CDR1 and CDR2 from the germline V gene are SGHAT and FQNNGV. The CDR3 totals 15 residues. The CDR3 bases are TGTGCCAGCAGCTTGTCCCACCATAGCACCTACGAGCAGTACTTC. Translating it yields CASSLSHHSTYEQYF.

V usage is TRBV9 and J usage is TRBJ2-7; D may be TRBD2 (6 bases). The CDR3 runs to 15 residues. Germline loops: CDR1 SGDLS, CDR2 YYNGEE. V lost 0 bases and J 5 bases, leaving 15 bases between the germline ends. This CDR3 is CASSVDPLPSDEQYF. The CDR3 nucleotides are TGTGCCAGCAGCGTAGACCCTTTGCCTAGCGACGAGCAGTACTTC.

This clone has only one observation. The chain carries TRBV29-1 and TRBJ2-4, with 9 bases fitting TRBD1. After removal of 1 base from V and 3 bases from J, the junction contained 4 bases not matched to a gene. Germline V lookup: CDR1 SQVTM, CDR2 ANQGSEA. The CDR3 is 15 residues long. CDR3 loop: CSVEGTGDGKNIQYF. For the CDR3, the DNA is TGCAGCGTTGAAGGGACAGGGGACGGCAAAAACATTCAGTACTTC.